This TCR beta chain stems from a study of blood T cell repertoires in COVID-19. Study-wide background: The samples span acute and convalescent COVID-19 from the United States, Italy and Spain. In each case, the material was cDNA or gDNA derived from T cells, B-cell-depleted T cells, or PBMCs.

How the authors handled the data: Amplified reference gene primers provided the basis for estimating nucleated cell counts. Clones were read by immunoSEQ multiplex PCR, and TCRdb kept only the in-frame ones, dropping some. V and J calls and clone size are given by that table; D and trimming were obtained from the DNA. The repertoire holds roughly 220,000 clones, roughly 80% seen once, with just under 20% in the top ten. This CDR3 comprises 14 residues. V gave up 5 bases and J gave up 2 bases, with 13 bases separating them. The germline V gene has CDR1 LNHDA and CDR2 SQIVND (reference sequence). V is TRBV19 and J is TRBJ2-7; D may be TRBD1 (6 bases). This TCR was recovered from a man aged 25 to 40 with active or convalescent COVID-19. Source material: peripheral blood. The CDR3 sequence: CASSSGTNAYEQYF. Here the CDR3 DNA reads TGTGCCAGTAGTTCCGGGACAAACGCCTACGAGCAGTACTTC.